This T cell receptor beta chain was retrieved from a study of T cells after yellow fever vaccination. Findings of the study overall: A large majority of primary-vaccination clones showed up again after the booster (about 97% CD4, around 90% CD8). Weaker overall was a secondary response that nonetheless peaked faster, on day 5 versus 15.

This clonotype was counted many times. Its antigen is undetermined. With 4 bases clipped from V and 9 bases from J, the junction kept 6 bases outside the gene matches. This CDR3 is built from 13 residues. CDR1 DFQATT and CDR2 SNEGSKA come from the germline V gene (reference sequence). TCR cDNA, made by 5'RACE template switching, carried an added universal primer site and UMIs. TCRdb recomputed calls from the 5' RACE reads with MiXCR, one row per CDR3 protein. This table has about 240,000 distinct CDR3 sequences, about 7% appearing once. V gene TRBV20-1 combines with J gene TRBJ2-1; 10 nucleotides align to TRBD2. The TCR originated in a man younger than 40 who received the YFV17D yellow fever vaccine. Sequenced here: CD4+ T cells sorted from PBMCs, sampled 15 days after the yellow fever booster vaccination. The CDR3 sequence is CSATSGRAGEQFF. The CDR3 region has the DNA TGCAGTGCTACCAGCGGGAGGGCCGGTGAGCAGTTCTTC.